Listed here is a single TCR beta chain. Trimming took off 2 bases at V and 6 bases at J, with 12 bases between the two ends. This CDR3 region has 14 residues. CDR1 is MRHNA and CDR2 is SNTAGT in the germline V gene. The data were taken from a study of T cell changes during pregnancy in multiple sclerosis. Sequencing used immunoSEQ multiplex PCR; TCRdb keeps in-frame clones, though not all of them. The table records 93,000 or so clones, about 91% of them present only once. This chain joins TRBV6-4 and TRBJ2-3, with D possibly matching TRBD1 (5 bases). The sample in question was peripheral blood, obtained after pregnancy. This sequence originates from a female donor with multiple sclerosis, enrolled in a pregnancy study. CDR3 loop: CASSDRGTRDTQYF. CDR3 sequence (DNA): TGTGCCAGCAGTGACAGGGGAACCCGGGATACGCAGTATTTT.